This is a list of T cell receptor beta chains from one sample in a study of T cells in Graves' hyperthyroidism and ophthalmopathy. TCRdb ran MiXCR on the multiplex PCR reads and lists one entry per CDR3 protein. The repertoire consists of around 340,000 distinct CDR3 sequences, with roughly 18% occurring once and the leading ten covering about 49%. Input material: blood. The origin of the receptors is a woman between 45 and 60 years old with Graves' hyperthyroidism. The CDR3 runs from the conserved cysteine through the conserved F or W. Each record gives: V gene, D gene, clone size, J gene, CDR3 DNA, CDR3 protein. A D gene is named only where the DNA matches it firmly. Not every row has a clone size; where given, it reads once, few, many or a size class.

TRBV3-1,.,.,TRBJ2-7,TGTGCCAGCAGCCCCGGGGGTAAGCAGTACTTC,CASSPGGKQYF
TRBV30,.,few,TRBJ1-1,TGTGCCTGGAGAATACAGGGGAACACTGAAGCTTTCTTT,CAWRIQGNTEAFF
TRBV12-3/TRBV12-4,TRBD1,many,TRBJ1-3,TGTGCCAGCAGTACCACCGGGACAGGGAACACCATATATTTT,CASSTTGTGNTIYF
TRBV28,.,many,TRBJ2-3,TGTGCCAGCAGTCCTCCCCGGCTAGATACGCAGTATTTT,CASSPPRLDTQYF
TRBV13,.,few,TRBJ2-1,TGTGCCAGCAGGGGCTTTTACAATGAGCAGTTCTTC,CASRGFYNEQFF
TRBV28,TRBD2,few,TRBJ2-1,TGTGCCAGCAGTTTTGGGGGACTATCCTACAATGAGCAGTTCTTC,CASSFGGLSYNEQFF
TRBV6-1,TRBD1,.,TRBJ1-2,TGTGCCAGCAGCGTGGACAGGGACTATGGCTACACCTTC,CASSVDRDYGYTF
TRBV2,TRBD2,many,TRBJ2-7,TGTGCCAGCCAACACAGCGGGAGTGGTGAGCAGTACTTC,CASQHSGSGEQYF
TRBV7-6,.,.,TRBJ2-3,TGTGCCAGCAGCTTAGGCGCCGAATCATGGAGAGATACGCAGTATTTT,CASSLGAESWRDTQYF
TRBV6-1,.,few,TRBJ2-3,TGTGCCAGCAGCCAACTAGCTCGACCCCTGGGGGGCACAGATACGCAGTATTTT,CASSQLARPLGGTDTQYF
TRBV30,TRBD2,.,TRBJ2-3,TGTGCCTGGGACGGTAGCGGGAGTACCCCCACAGATACGCAGTATTTT,CAWDGSGSTPTDTQYF
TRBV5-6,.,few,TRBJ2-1,TGTGCCAGCAGCCGGCCTGGGCGGAACGACAATGAGCAGTTCTTC,CASSRPGRNDNEQFF
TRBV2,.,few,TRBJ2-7,TGTGCCAGCAGGGCGACGGGCGAGCAGTACTTC,CASRATGEQYF
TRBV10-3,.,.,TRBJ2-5,TGTGCCATCAGTGAGCAGCAAGAGACCCAGTACTTC,CAISEQQETQYF
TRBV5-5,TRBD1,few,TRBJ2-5,TGTGCCAGCAGCCGGGACAGGCCAGGGGAGACCCAGTACTTC,CASSRDRPGETQYF
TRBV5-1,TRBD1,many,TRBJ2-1,TGCGCCAGCAGCTGGAGACAGGGGCCCCCCTACAATGAGCAGTTCTTC,CASSWRQGPPYNEQFF
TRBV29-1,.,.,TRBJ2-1,TGCACAACCCGGGCCCCTGAGTACAATGAGCAGTTCTTC,CTTRAPEYNEQFF
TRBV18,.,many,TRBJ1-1,TGTGCCAGCTCACCCGAGGGGAGGACTGAAGCTTTCTTT,CASSPEGRTEAFF
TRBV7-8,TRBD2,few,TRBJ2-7,TGTGCCAGCAGCTTAGCACGGGAGGGCCTCTCCGAGCAGTACTTC,CASSLAREGLSEQYF
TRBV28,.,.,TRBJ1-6,TGTGCCAGCACCATGGGCAGGGGAAATTCACCCCTCCACTTT,CASTMGRGNSPLHF
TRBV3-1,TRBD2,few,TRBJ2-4,TGTGCCAGCAGCCAAGACCGACTAGCGGGAAACATTCAGTACTTC,CASSQDRLAGNIQYF
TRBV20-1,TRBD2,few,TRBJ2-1,TGCAGTGCTAGAGATCTGGGGCTAGCGGGGGGGCCACGGGGCAATGAGCAGTTCTTC,CSARDLGLAGGPRGNEQFF
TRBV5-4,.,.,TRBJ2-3,TGTGCCAGCAGCTTGACCCCCAGCACAGATACGCAGTATTTT,CASSLTPSTDTQYF
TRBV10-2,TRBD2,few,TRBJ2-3,TGCGCCAGTCGCGGGGGGGATTCGAATACGCAGTATTTT,CASRGGDSNTQYF
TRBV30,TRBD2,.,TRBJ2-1,TGTGCCTGGACCCCCGGGACTAGCGGGAGGAATGAGCAGTTCTTC,CAWTPGTSGRNEQFF
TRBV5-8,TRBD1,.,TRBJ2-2,TGTGCCAGCAGCTTGAACAGGGGGTCGGCCGGGGAGCTGTTTTTT,CASSLNRGSAGELFF
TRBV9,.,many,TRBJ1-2,TGTGCCAGCAGCGTAGGCCCAGGGAACTATGGCTACACCTTC,CASSVGPGNYGYTF
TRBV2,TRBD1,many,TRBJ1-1,TGTGCCAGCAGTCAGGAAGGGACAGGATTTTACAGGGCTTTCTTT,CASSQEGTGFYRAFF
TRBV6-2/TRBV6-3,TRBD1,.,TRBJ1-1,TGTGCCAGCAGTTCCGGGACAGGGGTCCGAAAAGCTTTCTTT,CASSSGTGVRKAFF
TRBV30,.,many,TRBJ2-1,TGTGCCTGGCGAGAGGGCAATGAGCAGTTCTTC,CAWREGNEQFF
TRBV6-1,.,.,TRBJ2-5,TGTGCCAGCAGGGTCGGGGGACAAGAGACCCAGTACTTC,CASRVGGQETQYF
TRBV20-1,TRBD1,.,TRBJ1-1,TGCAGTGCGGGAACAGGGGGCGTTCAGGCTTTCTTT,CSAGTGGVQAFF
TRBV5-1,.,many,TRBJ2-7,TGCGCCAGCAGCTTGGGGGCGGCAGCCGAGCAGTACTTC,CASSLGAAAEQYF
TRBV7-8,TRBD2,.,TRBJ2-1,TGTGCCAGCAGCACCCCCGGGACTAGCGGGGCTTCTATCTACAATGAGCAGTTCTTC,CASSTPGTSGASIYNEQFF
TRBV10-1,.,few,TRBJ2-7,TGCGCCAGCAGTGTGAGCTCCTACGAGCAGTACTTC,CASSVSSYEQYF
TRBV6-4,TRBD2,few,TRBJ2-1,TGTGCCAGCAGTTCACTAGCGGGAGGGCAAGATGAGCAGTTCTTC,CASSSLAGGQDEQFF
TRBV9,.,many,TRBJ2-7,TGTGCCAGCAGTCGAACCCTCGGCAGCTCCTACGAGCAGTACTTC,CASSRTLGSSYEQYF
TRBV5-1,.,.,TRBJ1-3,TGCGCCAGCAGCTTGGCCGATTTTGGGGACACCATATATTTT,CASSLADFGDTIYF
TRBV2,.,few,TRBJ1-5,TGTGCCAGCAGTGATGGACTGGCCAATCAGCCCCAGCATTTT,CASSDGLANQPQHF
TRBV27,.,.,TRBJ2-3,TGTGCCAGCAGTTTATCTGTGGGCCTTGGCACAGATACGCAGTATTTT,CASSLSVGLGTDTQYF
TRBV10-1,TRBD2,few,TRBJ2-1,TGCGCCAGCAGTGAGTCGGGGTGGACTAGCGGGTCCTACAATGAGCAGTTCTTC,CASSESGWTSGSYNEQFF
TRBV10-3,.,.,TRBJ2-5,TGTGCCACCCAAACAGAAGAGACCCAGTACTTC,CATQTEETQYF
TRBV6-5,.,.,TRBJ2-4,TGTGCCAGCAGTTACTCGGGAGCGGCCAAAAACATTCAGTACTTC,CASSYSGAAKNIQYF
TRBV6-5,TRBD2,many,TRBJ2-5,TGTGCCAGCAGTTACCCCTTGGTAGCGGGGGCGGGGACCCAGTACTTC,CASSYPLVAGAGTQYF
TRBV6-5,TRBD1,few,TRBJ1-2,TGTGCCAGCAGTTACAGGAGAAAAAGGGGGCGAGAATTTTTTAACTATGGCTACACCTTC,CASSYRRKRGREFFNYGYTF
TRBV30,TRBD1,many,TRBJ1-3,TGTGCCTGGAGTGTTACAGGGGCCGCTGGAAACACCATATATTTT,CAWSVTGAAGNTIYF
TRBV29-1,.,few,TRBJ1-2,TGCAGCGTTAGAACGGACCCGGGAGGTGGGCACACCTTC,CSVRTDPGGGHTF
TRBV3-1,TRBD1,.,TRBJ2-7,TGTGCCAGCAGCTTTGGGGGACAGGGGACCTACGAGCAGTACTTC,CASSFGGQGTYEQYF
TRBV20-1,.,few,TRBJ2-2,TGCAGTGCTATGGGTGGGTTCGGCACCGGGGAGCTGTTTTTT,CSAMGGFGTGELFF
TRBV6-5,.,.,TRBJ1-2,TGTGCCAGCAGTTACTCGTCCATCACTAACTATGGCTACACCTTC,CASSYSSITNYGYTF
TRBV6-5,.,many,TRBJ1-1,TGTGCCAGCAGCGGACCCCAGTTCAACACTGAAGCTTTCTTT,CASSGPQFNTEAFF
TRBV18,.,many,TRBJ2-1,TGTGCCAGCTCACCAGAGGGCTTCAACAATGAGCAGTTCTTC,CASSPEGFNNEQFF
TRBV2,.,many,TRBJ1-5,TGTGCCAGCAGCACACAGGGAGGGAGCAATCAGCCCCAGCATTTT,CASSTQGGSNQPQHF
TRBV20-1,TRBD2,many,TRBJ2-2,TGCAGTGCTAGCGAAGCGGGAGCCGCGAACACCGGGGAGCTGTTTTTT,CSASEAGAANTGELFF
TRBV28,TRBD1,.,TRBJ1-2,TGTGCCAGCCGGAGACAGGGCCTTCAGGGCTACACCTTC,CASRRQGLQGYTF
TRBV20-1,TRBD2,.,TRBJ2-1,TGCAGTGCTCGACCGGGACTAGGTGACAATGAGCAGTTCTTC,CSARPGLGDNEQFF
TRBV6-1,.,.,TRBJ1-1,TGTGCCAGCAGTGAGCTTGACACTGAAGCTTTCTTT,CASSELDTEAFF